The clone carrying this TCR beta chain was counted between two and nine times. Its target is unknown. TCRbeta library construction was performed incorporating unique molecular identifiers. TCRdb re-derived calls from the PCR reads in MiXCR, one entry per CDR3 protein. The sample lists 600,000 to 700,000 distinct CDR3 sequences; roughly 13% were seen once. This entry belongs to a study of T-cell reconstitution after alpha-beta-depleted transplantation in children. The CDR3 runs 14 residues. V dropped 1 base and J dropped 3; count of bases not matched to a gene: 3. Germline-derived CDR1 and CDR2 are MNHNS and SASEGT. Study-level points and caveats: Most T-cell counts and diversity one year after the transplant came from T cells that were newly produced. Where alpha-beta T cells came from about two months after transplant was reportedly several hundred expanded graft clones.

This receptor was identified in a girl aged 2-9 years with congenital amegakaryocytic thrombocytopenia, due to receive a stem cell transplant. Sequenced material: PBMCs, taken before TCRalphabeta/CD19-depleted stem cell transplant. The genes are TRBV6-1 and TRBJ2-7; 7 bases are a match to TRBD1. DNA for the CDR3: TGTGCCAGCAGTGAAGTAGGGGGCTTCTACGAGCAGTACTTC. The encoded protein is CASSEVGGFYEQYF.